What follows are 9 T cell receptor beta chains derived from one specimen sequenced in a study of CD8+ T cells in alopecia areata. RNA, once extracted, was reverse transcribed into cDNA for use as the sequencing template. Profiling relied on immunoSEQ multiplex PCR, and the TCRdb table lists in-frame clones only, not all of them. The sample consists of 25,000 to 40,000 clones, roughly 80% of them appearing once. Material for sequencing was NKG2D-low CD8+ T cells sorted from blood. Receptors originate from a human donor with alopecia areata.

The V gene is TRBV5-1, the J gene TRBJ1-5, with D uncertain. CDR3 length: 15 amino acids. Trimming removed 4 bases from V and 4 bases from J, with 15 bases in between. Germline CDR1 and CDR2: SGHRS and YFSETQ. DNA of the CDR3: TGCGCCAGCAGCATCGGACCTCCCGTGAATCAGCCCCAGCATTTT. Translation: CASSIGPPVNQPQHF.

The V gene is TRBV30, the J gene TRBJ2-7, with D unclear. CDR1 GTSNPN and CDR2 SVGIG come from the germline V gene (reference sequence). Trimming stripped 0 bases from V and 2 bases from J, with 17 bases between. The CDR3 loop spans 16 amino acids. This CDR3 is CAWSVLLETDTYEQYF. CDR3 nucleotide sequence: TGTGCCTGGAGTGTACTATTAGAGACCGACACCTACGAGCAGTACTTC.

The chain joins TRBV6-6 to TRBJ2-7, with a weak D call TRBD1 (5 bases). Between the trimmed V and J ends, which lost 7 bases and 3 bases, there was a span of 13 bases. CDR3 length: 13 amino acids. Germline CDR1 and CDR2: MNHNY and SVGAGI (reference sequence). CDR3 region: CASTSGHIYEQYF. CDR3 DNA sequence: TGTGCCAGCACCTCAGGACACATCTACGAGCAGTACTTC.

As concerns this clone: The same CDR3 can be traced to other DNA sequences in this sample. The chain links TRBV4-1 to TRBJ2-7, with D hard to call. CDR1 is MGHRA, CDR2 YSYEKL, per germline. The V end was cut by 5 bases, the J end by 3 bases, with 5 bases between. CDR3 length: 11 residues. Here the CDR3 reads CASSSNYEQYF. The CDR3 DNA sequence: TGCGCCAGCAGCTCCAACTACGAGCAGTACTTC.

This clone was seen only a few times. The chain combines TRBV23-1 with TRBJ2-3; D assignment may be TRBD1 or TRBD2 (5 bases each). TRBV23-1 is identified as an open reading frame with a role that is uncertain. V dropped 3 bases and J dropped 4 bases, with 11 bases sitting between them. The length of the CDR3 is 14 residues. The DNA for the CDR3 is TGCGCCAGCAGTCATGTAGGGGACGCAGATACGCAGTATTTT. Protein sequence: CASSHVGDADTQYF.

Turning to this clone: The junction departs from germline at one end; a sequencing error may be responsible. The genes are TRBV2 and TRBJ2-7, with TRBD2 identical over 12 bases. Germline CDR1 reads SNHLY; CDR2 reads FYNNEI. CDR3 length: 15 residues. The CDR3 DNA is TGTGCCAGCAGTGATCCACTAGCGGGGGGCCCCAGCCCCAGCTTC. Translated: CASSDPLAGGPSPSF. Drawing the rest from reference TRBV2 and TRBJ2-7, the complete variable domain is EPEVTQTPSHQVTQMGQEVILRCVPISNHLYFYWYRQILGQKVEFLVSFYNNEISEKSEIFDDQFSVERPDGSNFTLKIRSTKLEDSAMYFCASSDPLAGGPSPSFGPGTRLTVT.

By share, this clone ranks as medium-sized (0.01 to 0.1%). This chain connects TRBV10-3 to TRBJ2-7, with TRBD1 matching 10 bases. Germline loops: CDR1 ENHRY, CDR2 SYGVKD. V shed 6 bases, J shed 0 bases, and the junction held 11 bases outside the gene matches. The CDR3 runs 17 residues. CDR3 nucleotide sequence: TGTGCCATCAGCCCGGGACAGGGGACTATAAGCTCCTACGAGCAGTACTTC. Translation gives CAISPGQGTISSYEQYF.

The J gene is TRBJ2-7, the V gene TRBV5-6; 9 bases agree with TRBD2. V lost 0 bases, J lost 4 bases, and 5 bases stayed unmatched. CDR3 length equals 15 residues. CDR1 is SGHDT and CDR2 is YYEEEE in the germline V gene. The CDR3 is CASSLEGSGGYEQYF. CDR3 DNA: TGTGCCAGCAGCTTGGAAGGTAGCGGGGGATACGAGCAGTACTTC.

The V and J genes are TRBV5-4 and TRBJ1-2; no firm D call. Between the trimmed V and J ends, which lost 0 bases and 0 bases, there was a span of 6 bases. Germline loops: CDR1 SGHNT, CDR2 YYREEE (reference sequence). The CDR3 runs to 14 residues. The CDR3 reads CASSLERSNYGYTF. In DNA, the CDR3 is TGTGCCAGCAGCTTGGAGAGATCTAACTATGGCTACACCTTC. The complete variable domain, with remaining parts taken from reference TRBV5-4 and TRBJ1-2, reads ETGVTQSPTHLIKTRGQQVTLRCSSQSGHNTVSWYQQALGQGPQFIFQYYREEENGRGNFPPRFSGLQFPNYSSELNVNALELDDSALYLCASSLERSNYGYTFGSGTRLTVV.